What follows are 23 T cell receptor beta chains derived from one specimen sequenced in a study of PD-1 blockade in classical Hodgkin lymphoma. After autologous stem cell transplantation all patients relapsed, and prior brentuximab vedotin exposure differed between cohorts. Measured with immunoSEQ multiplex PCR; TCRdb has only the in-frame clones, and not every one. The repertoire consists of about 100,000 clones, with approximately 90% occurring once and the leading ten covering under 8%. The sample in question was peripheral blood mononuclear cells (PBMCs), obtained before the second cycle of nivolumab. All receptors come from a human donor with classical Hodgkin lymphoma.

V and J are TRBV19 and TRBJ1-1; D is ambiguous. The CDR3 is made up of 13 amino acids. The V end was cut by 6 bases, the J end by 5 bases, with 13 bases between. The V gene's germline CDR1 is LNHDA and CDR2 SQIVND (reference sequence). CDR3 region: CASRQSGETEAFF. CDR3 in DNA: TGTGCCAGTAGACAGTCGGGAGAGACTGAAGCTTTCTTT.

The genes are TRBV9 and TRBJ1-1, with D unclear. The germline V and J ends were trimmed by 0 bases and 2 bases, with 17 bases remaining between them. The CDR3 extends over 17 amino acids. CDR1 and CDR2 (germline): SGDLS, YYNGEE. CDR3: CASSVGETLVGNTEAFF. CDR3 nucleotides: TGTGCCAGCAGCGTAGGGGAGACGTTAGTGGGTAACACTGAAGCTTTCTTT.

The chain joins TRBV27 to TRBJ1-6; 8 positions agree with TRBD1. The V segment lost 5 bases and the J segment 9 bases; nucleotides outside the gene matches: 12. Germline loops: CDR1 MNHEY, CDR2 SMNVEV (reference sequence). The CDR3 has 16 amino acids. For the CDR3, the DNA is TGTGCCAGCAGTCCCTTACCCGACAGGGGAGTTTCACCCCTCCACTTT. As protein: CASSPLPDRGVSPLHF.

This chain connects TRBV19 to TRBJ1-6; tentative D call: TRBD1 (6 bases). The CDR3 is 14 residues long. V was pared by 5 bases and J by 14 bases, with 19 bases between. Per the germline V gene, CDR1 is LNHDA and CDR2 is SQIVND (reference sequence). CDR3 DNA: TGTGCCAGTAGTCCCCAGGGGACTTATAGTGCCCTCCACTTT. This translates into CASSPQGTYSALHF.

V and J are TRBV30 and TRBJ1-4, with 10 bases matching TRBD1. CDR1 is GTSNPN and CDR2 is SVGIG in the germline V gene (reference sequence). V shed 5 bases and J 8 bases; nucleotides not matched to a gene: 8. CDR3 length: 14 residues. The CDR3 DNA sequence: TGTGCCTGGGCCGGCGGGACAGGGGACGAAAAACTGTTTTTT. Translation gives CAWAGGTGDEKLFF.

This clone was detected only once. V and J are TRBV9 and TRBJ1-4, with D possibly being TRBD1 (6 bases). The V end lost 0 bases, the J end lost 0 bases, and 15 bases lay between the germline ends. Germline V lookup: CDR1 SGDLS, CDR2 YYNGEE. The CDR3 contains 18 residues. The CDR3 sequence: CASSVGGARPATNEKLFF. In DNA form, the CDR3 reads TGTGCCAGCAGCGTAGGGGGGGCCCGACCCGCAACTAATGAAAAACTGTTTTTT. Using reference TRBV9 and TRBJ1-4 for the parts outside the CDR3, the full variable domain is DSGVTQTPKHLITATGQRVTLRCSPRSGDLSVYWYQQSLDQGLQFLIQYYNGEERAKGNILERFSAQQFPDLHSELNLSSLELGDSALYFCASSVGGARPATNEKLFFGSGTQLSVL.

This clone appeared a few times. This rearrangement joins TRBV30 to TRBJ1-5, with TRBD1 matching 11 bases. The CDR3 extends over 14 amino acids. The V gene's germline CDR1 is GTSNPN and CDR2 SVGIG (reference sequence). The V gene end was trimmed by 5 bases and the J gene end by 1 base; junction bases not matched to a gene: 1. CDR3 DNA: TGTGCCTGGGGGACAGGGGGGAGCAATCAGCCCCAGCATTTT. Its protein is CAWGTGGSNQPQHF.

The V call is TRBV7-8, the J call TRBJ2-5; D gene ambiguous. This CDR3 comprises 12 residues. Trimming stripped 2 bases from V and 7 bases from J, with 8 bases between. Germline values: CDR1 SGHVS, CDR2 FQNEAQ. The chain's CDR3 is CASSLRMGTQYF. The CDR3 DNA follows: TGTGCCAGCAGCTTAAGGATGGGGACCCAGTACTTC.

V is TRBV18 and J is TRBJ1-6; 12 bases line up with TRBD1. With 2 bases clipped from V and 9 bases from J, the junction kept 5 bases outside the gene matches. The CDR3 contains 16 residues. The germline V gene has CDR1 KGHSH and CDR2 LQKENI. In nucleotides, the CDR3 is TGTGCCAGCTCACCAAATACGGGACAGGGGGCTTCACCCCTCCACTTT. It encodes CASSPNTGQGASPLHF. Supplemented by reference TRBV18 and TRBJ1-6, the full variable domain reads NAGVMQNPRHLVRRRGQEARLRCSPMKGHSHVYWYRQLPEEGLKFMVYLQKENIIDESGMPKERFSAEFPKEGPSILRIQQVVRGDSAAYFCASSPNTGQGASPLHFGNGTRLTVT.

The chain has TRBV6-5 and TRBJ1-3; D is uncertain. V was trimmed by 6 bases and J by 0 bases, leaving 12 bases between them. CDR3 length equals 15 residues. Germline CDR1 and CDR2: MNHEY and SVGAGI. CDR3 nucleotides: TGTGCCAGCAGACTCACCTCAGGCTCTGGAAACACCATATATTTT. This translates into CASRLTSGSGNTIYF.

This clone was observed once. The chain uses TRBV29-1 and TRBJ2-5; 9 positions match TRBD2. The CDR3 totals 15 residues. Germline V gene data show CDR1 as SQVTM and CDR2 as ANQGSEA. With 1 base clipped from V and 2 bases from J, the junction kept 5 bases outside the gene matches. CDR3 sequence reads: CSVEGTLAGQETQYF. DNA of the CDR3: TGCAGCGTTGAAGGGACTCTAGCGGGGCAAGAGACCCAGTACTTC.

This clone appeared a few times. The V gene is TRBV4-2, the J gene TRBJ2-3, with no clear D. Per the germline V gene, CDR1 is LGHNA and CDR2 is YNFKEQ. This CDR3 has 14 amino acids. V was pared by 0 bases and J by 0 bases, with 4 bases between. The CDR3 loop reads CASSQDRSTDTQYF. The CDR3 DNA reads as TGTGCCAGCAGCCAAGACAGGAGCACAGATACGCAGTATTTT.

The chain carries TRBV19 and TRBJ1-4; unclear D gene. The length of the CDR3 is 16 residues. The V gene lost 6 bases and the J gene lost 0 bases, with 14 bases spanning the gap. CDR1 and CDR2 (germline): LNHDA, SQIVND (reference sequence). The CDR3 here is CASRTQPGSTNEKLFF. The CDR3, as DNA: TGTGCCAGTAGAACACAGCCCGGATCAACTAATGAAAAACTGTTTTTT.

The chain links TRBV6-5 to TRBJ1-6; TRBD1 might be the D (6 bases). V lost 6 bases and J lost 10, with 16 bases in between. Per the germline V gene, CDR1 is MNHEY and CDR2 is SVGAGI. This CDR3 spans 14 amino acids. CDR3 loop: CASSWGAQTSPLHF. The CDR3 nucleotides are TGTGCCAGCAGCTGGGGGGCCCAGACCTCACCCCTCCACTTT.

J is TRBJ1-2 and V is TRBV2, with 9 bases identical to TRBD1. The germline CDR1 and CDR2 sequences are SNHLY and FYNNEI. J lost 8 bases, V lost 6 bases, and 7 bases had no gene match. The CDR3 has 13 residues. CDR3 bases: TGTGCCAGCAGACAACAGGGGGCTGGAGGCTACACCTTC. Amino acid sequence: CASRQQGAGGYTF.

The J gene is TRBJ2-1, the V gene TRBV11-1; perhaps TRBD2 as D (6 bases). Germline lookup yields CDR1 SGHAT and CDR2 FQDESV (reference sequence). This CDR3 has 14 amino acids. V was cut by 5 bases and J by 8 bases, with 16 bases left in between. The CDR3: CASSPRLAIHEQFF. The CDR3 nucleotides read TGTGCCAGCAGCCCTCGCCTAGCGATCCATGAGCAGTTCTTC.

The chain links TRBV5-8 to TRBJ2-1, with D tentatively TRBD2 (6 bases). The CDR3 is 15 amino acids. V was trimmed by 3 bases and J by 0 bases, leaving 10 bases between them. CDR1 and CDR2 (germline): SGHTS, YDEGEE. The CDR3 coding sequence is TGTGCCAGCAGCTGGGTGGGGGGCTCCTACAATGAGCAGTTCTTC. Amino acids: CASSWVGGSYNEQFF.

In nucleotides, the CDR3 is TGTGCCAGCAGCGTAAGGATAGGGGGACCCAACACTGAAGCTTTCTTT. Its protein is CASSVRIGGPNTEAFF. This rearrangement joins TRBV9 to TRBJ1-1; TRBD1 is a possible D gene (6 bases). Trimming removed 1 base at V and 2 bases at J, with 15 bases between. Germline V gene sequence: CDR1 SGDLS, CDR2 YYNGEE. CDR3 size: 16 residues.

V and J are TRBV15 and TRBJ2-7, with D possibly being TRBD1 (6 bases). V was shortened by 0 bases and J by 7 bases, with 19 bases between the two germline ends. Germline assignment: CDR1 LNHNV and CDR2 YYDKDF (reference sequence). This CDR3 is built from 16 residues. The CDR3 region has the DNA TGTGCCACCAGCAGAGATGATGGGACACCTTTATTGGAGCAGTACTTC. Translating gives CATSRDDGTPLLEQYF.

This clone was seen more than once but under ten times. V and J are TRBV19 and TRBJ2-7; 9 nucleotides align to TRBD1. Germline CDR1 reads LNHDA; CDR2 reads SQIVND (reference sequence). The CDR3 is made up of 14 amino acids. V was clipped by 4 bases and J by 5 bases; unmatched bases: 6. The CDR3 bases are TGTGCCAGTAGTACCCGGGACAGGGTTAACGAGCAGTACTTC. The encoded protein is CASSTRDRVNEQYF.

The gene calls are TRBV6-6 and TRBJ2-7, with a tentative D call TRBD2 (6 bases). Per the germline V gene, CDR1 is MNHNY and CDR2 is SVGAGI (reference sequence). The CDR3 is 15 residues long. The V and J ends lost 6 bases and 7 bases respectively, with 22 bases between them. The CDR3, as DNA: TGTGCCAGCAGCGCAAGGGGCGGTATTGGGGGGGAGCAGTACTTC. Protein: CASSARGGIGGEQYF.

The gene calls are TRBV27 and TRBJ2-6; 7 nucleotides align to TRBD1. The CDR3 covers 18 residues. V dropped 4 bases and J dropped 0; count of bases not matched to a gene: 9. Germline V CDR1 and CDR2: MNHEY, SMNVEV (reference sequence). The CDR3 region has the DNA TGTGCCAGCAGTTACCGGGACAGATTCCACTCTGGGGCCAACGTCCTGACTTTC. Its protein product is CASSYRDRFHSGANVLTF. Filled out from reference TRBV27 and TRBJ2-6, the complete variable domain reads EAQVTQNPRYLITVTGKKLTVTCSQNMNHEYMSWYRQDPGLGLRQIYYSMNVEVTDKGDVPEGYKVSRKEKRNFPLILESPSPNQTSLYFCASSYRDRFHSGANVLTFGAGSRLTVL.

V is TRBV2 and J is TRBJ2-5; 11 positions match TRBD2. V lost 8 bases, J lost 4 bases, and 6 bases stayed unmatched. The CDR3 totals 14 residues. Per germline, CDR1 SNHLY and CDR2 FYNNEI. The CDR3 DNA reads as TGTGCCAGCTTTAGCGGGGGGGCAGGAGAGACCCAGTACTTC. It specifies CASFSGGAGETQYF.